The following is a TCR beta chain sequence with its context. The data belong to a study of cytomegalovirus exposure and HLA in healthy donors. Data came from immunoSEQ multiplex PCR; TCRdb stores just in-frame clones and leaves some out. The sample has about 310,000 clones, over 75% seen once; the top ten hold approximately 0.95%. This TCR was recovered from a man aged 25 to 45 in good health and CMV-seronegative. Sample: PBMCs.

DNA of the CDR3: TGTGCCAGCAGTTACCGACAGGGAATGGTGACTGAAGCTTTCTTT. It encodes CASSYRQGMVTEAFF. The V gene is TRBV6-5, the J gene TRBJ1-1; 7 bases match TRBD1. CDR1 and CDR2 from the germline V gene are MNHEY and SVGAGI. V dropped 2 bases and J dropped 5; count of bases not matched to a gene: 8. This CDR3 has 15 residues.